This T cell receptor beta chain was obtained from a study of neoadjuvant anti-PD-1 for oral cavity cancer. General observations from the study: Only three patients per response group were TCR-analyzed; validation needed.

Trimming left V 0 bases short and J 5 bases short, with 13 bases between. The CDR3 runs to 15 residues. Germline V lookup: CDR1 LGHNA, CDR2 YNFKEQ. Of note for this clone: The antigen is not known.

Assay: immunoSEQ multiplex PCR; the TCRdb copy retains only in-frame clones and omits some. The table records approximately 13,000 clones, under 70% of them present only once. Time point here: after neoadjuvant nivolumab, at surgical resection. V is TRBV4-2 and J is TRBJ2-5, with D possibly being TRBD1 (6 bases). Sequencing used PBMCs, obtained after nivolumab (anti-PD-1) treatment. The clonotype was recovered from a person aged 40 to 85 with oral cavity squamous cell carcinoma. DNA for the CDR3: TGTGCCAGCAGCCAAGAACAGGGAGTGGTGGAGACCCAGTACTTC. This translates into CASSQEQGVVETQYF.